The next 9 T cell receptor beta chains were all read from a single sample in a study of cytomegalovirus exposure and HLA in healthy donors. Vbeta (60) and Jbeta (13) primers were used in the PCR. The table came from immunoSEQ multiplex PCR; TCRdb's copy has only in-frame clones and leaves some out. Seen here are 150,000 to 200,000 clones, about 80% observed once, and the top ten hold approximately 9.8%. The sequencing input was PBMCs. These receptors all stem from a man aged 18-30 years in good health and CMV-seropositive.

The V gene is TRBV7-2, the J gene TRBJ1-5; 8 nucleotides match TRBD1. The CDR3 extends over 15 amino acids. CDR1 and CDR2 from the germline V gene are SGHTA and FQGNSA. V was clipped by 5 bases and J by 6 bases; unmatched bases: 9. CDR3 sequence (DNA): TGTGCCAGCAGCCCCCAGGGGGCCTTGAGTCAGCCCCAGCATTTT. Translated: CASSPQGALSQPQHF.

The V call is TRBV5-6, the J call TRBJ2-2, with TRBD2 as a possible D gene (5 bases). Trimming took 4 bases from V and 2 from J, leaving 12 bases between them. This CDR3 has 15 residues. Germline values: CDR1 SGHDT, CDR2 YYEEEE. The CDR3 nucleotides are TGTGCCAGCAGCCCTTTGAGGGCTAACACCGGGGAGCTGTTTTTT. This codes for CASSPLRANTGELFF.

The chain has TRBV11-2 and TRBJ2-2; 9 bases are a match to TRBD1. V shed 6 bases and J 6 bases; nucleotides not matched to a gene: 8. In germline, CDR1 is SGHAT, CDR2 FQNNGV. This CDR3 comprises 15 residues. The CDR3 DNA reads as TGTGCCAGCAGACTAAGCCGACAGGGGGCCGGGGAGCTGTTTTTT. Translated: CASRLSRQGAGELFF.

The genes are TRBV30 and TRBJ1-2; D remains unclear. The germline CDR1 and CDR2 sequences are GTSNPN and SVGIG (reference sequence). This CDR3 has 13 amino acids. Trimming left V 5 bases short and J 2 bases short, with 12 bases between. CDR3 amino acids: CAWRYRDNYGYTF. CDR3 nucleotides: TGTGCCTGGCGATACAGAGACAACTATGGCTACACCTTC.

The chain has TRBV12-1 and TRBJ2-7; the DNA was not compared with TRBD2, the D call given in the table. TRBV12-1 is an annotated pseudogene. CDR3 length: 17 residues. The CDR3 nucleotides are TGTGCCAGCAGCCTAAGGACTAGCGGGACCCCCTCCTACGAGCAGTACTTC. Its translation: CASSLRTSGTPSYEQYF.

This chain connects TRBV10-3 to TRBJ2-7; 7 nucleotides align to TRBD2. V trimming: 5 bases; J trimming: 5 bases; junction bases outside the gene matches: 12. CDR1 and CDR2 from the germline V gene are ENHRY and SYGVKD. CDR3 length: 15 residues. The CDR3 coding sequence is TGTGCCATCAGTTCTCCCCTAGTGGGGGGGAACGAGCAGTACTTC. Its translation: CAISSPLVGGNEQYF.

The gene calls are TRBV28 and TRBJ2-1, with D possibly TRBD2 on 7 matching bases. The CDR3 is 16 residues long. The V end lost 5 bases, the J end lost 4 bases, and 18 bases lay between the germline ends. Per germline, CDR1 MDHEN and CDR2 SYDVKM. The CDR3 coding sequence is TGTGCCAGCAGTCCCTCCGGGGGGCTAGCGTACAATGAGCAGTTCTTC. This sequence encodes CASSPSGGLAYNEQFF.

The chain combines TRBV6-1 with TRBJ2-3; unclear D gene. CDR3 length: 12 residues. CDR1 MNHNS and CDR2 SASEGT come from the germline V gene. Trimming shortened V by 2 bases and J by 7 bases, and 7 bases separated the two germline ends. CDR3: CASSEYENTQYF. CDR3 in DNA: TGTGCCAGCAGTGAATACGAGAATACGCAGTATTTT.

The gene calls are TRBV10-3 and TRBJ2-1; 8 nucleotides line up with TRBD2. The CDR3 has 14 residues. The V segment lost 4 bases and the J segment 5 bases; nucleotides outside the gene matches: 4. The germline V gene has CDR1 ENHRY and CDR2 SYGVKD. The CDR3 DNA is TGTGCCATCAGTGGACTAGCGTCTGACAATGAGCAGTTCTTC. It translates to CAISGLASDNEQFF.